This T cell receptor beta chain appears in the sequencing data of a study of T cells after yellow fever vaccination. Germline V gene lookup returns CDR1 SGHTA and CDR2 FQGNSA. This CDR3 spans 14 amino acids. V shed 1 base and J shed 4 bases, with 10 bases lying between them. TCRdb recomputed calls from the 5' RACE reads with MiXCR, one row per CDR3 protein. The data show a few hundred thousand distinct CDR3 sequences, about 6.6% seen once. Notes on the study in general: Weaker overall was a secondary response that nonetheless peaked faster, on day 5 versus 15. Subsequent to the booster, the majority of primary-vaccination clones reappeared (approximately 95% CD4, roughly 90% CD8).

A note on this clonotype: The antigen is not known.

The input for sequencing was PBMCs, taken 45 days after the first yellow fever vaccination. This receptor was obtained from a man aged 18 to 35 who received the YFV17D yellow fever vaccine. This rearrangement joins TRBV7-2 to TRBJ1-2; possible D gene TRBD1, 5 bases. DNA of the CDR3: TGTGCCAGCAGCTTAGGGGGGGGGACCTATGGCTACACCTTC. Amino acids: CASSLGGGTYGYTF.